Listed here is a single T cell receptor beta chain. This sample is part of a study of blood T cell repertoires in COVID-19. Membership in each cohort depended on participant-reported clinical history. How the authors handled the data: Amplified reference gene primers provided the basis for estimating nucleated cell counts. Assay: immunoSEQ multiplex PCR; the TCRdb copy retains only in-frame clones and omits some. For V, J and clone size, that table is used; D and trimming come from the DNA. This table holds fewer than 350,000 clones, approximately 86% found once. This CDR3 is 15 amino acids long. J was trimmed by 0 bases and V by 6 bases; bases with no gene match: 5. Germline V gene lookup returns CDR1 ENHRY and CDR2 SYGVKD.

The sample taken for sequencing was PBMCs or T cells enriched from blood (not recorded which). The rearrangement uses TRBV10-3 and TRBJ2-3; 8 bases match TRBD1. This TCR was sampled from a woman aged 40 to 49 with acute COVID-19. The CDR3 coding sequence is TGTGCCATCAGCCTGGACAGGGCGAGCACAGATACGCAGTATTTT. This translates into CAISLDRASTDTQYF.